A single sample is the source of the 2 T cell receptor beta chains below, sequenced in a study of cytomegalovirus exposure and HLA in healthy donors. PCR used 60 Vbeta primers and 13 Jbeta primers. Profiling relied on immunoSEQ multiplex PCR, and the TCRdb table lists in-frame clones only, not all of them. The sample has over 130,000 clones, 75% to 85% seen once. What was sequenced was PBMCs. Receptors originate from a woman in her thirties or forties in good health and CMV-seropositive.

Only a few counts were recorded for this clone. The chain recombines TRBV6-5 with TRBJ2-1, with 7 bases aligning to TRBD2. Germline V gene data show CDR1 as MNHEY and CDR2 as SVGAGI. V lost 5 bases to trimming and J lost 5 bases; unmatched junction nucleotides: 6. This CDR3 region has 14 residues. The CDR3 is CASSRSAGDNEQFF. The CDR3 bases are TGTGCCAGCAGTCGTTCTGCGGGAGACAATGAGCAGTTCTTC.

This clone was detected once. The genes are TRBV30 and TRBJ1-3, with D hard to call. Per the germline V gene, CDR1 is GTSNPN and CDR2 is SVGIG (reference sequence). The CDR3 runs to 17 residues. Trimming took off 4 bases at V and 0 bases at J, with 19 bases between the two ends. The CDR3 DNA is TGTGCCTGGAAATCCCTTGGGCTCGTGAGCTCTGGAAACACCATATATTTT. This translates into CAWKSLGLVSSGNTIYF.